This T cell receptor beta chain derives from a study of human T cells and chemical hapten exposure. Findings and caveats of the study: It should be noted that donors had alopecia, so their immune response may differ from healthy people's. TCRs at a frequency above 1 in 1000 stayed unchanged with DPC sensitization.

Concerning this clonotype itself: Its specificity is not known.

Using its own MiXCR run on the RACE reads, TCRdb lists one record per CDR3 protein. The sample lists tens of thousands of distinct CDR3 sequences; under 11% were seen once. Time point reported: patch test 2, 6 weeks after DPC sensitization. Noted treatment: therapeutic diphenylcyclopropenone sensitization with weekly scalp DPC. The V end lost 6 bases, the J end lost 2 bases, and 12 bases lay between the germline ends. This CDR3 region has 14 residues. In germline, CDR1 is MNHNS, CDR2 SASEGT. This sample comprised whole blood, obtained in connection with sensitization to the hapten diphenylcyclopropenone (DPC). This sequence joins TRBV6-1 and TRBJ2-3; perhaps TRBD1 as D (5 bases). This TCR was sampled from a woman aged 45-65 years with alopecia areata. Some clones in this sample may be carry-over from other donors' samples. The CDR3 here is CASRTSTATDTQYF. The CDR3 DNA reads as TGTGCCAGCAGGACCTCGACAGCCACAGATACGCAGTATTTT.